This T cell receptor beta chain was found in a study of T cell repertoires in cytomegalovirus infection. Study details: The authors used CMV epitopes that were HLA-C-restricted (recently identified) and HLA-B-restricted (well studied). Public signatures in TCR beta pointed to CMV infection and matching HLA type.

Concerning this clonotype itself: Its antigen is as yet unknown.

Looked up from germline, CDR1 is SGDLS and CDR2 is YYNGEE. The V and J ends lost 4 bases and 1 base, in that order; junction bases with no gene match: 4. The CDR3 has 14 residues. From the reads, TCRdb called clonotypes with MiXCR, one entry per CDR3 protein. This sample has 75,000 to 95,000 distinct CDR3 sequences, with 45% to 50% found just once. Study-wide results and limits: Summed frequency of shared TCR beta families picked out CMV carriers who also had the relevant HLA. CMV-specific TCR beta clonotypes restricted by HLA-C dominated the ex vivo response.

The chain couples TRBV9 to TRBJ1-1; TRBD1 aligns across 7 bases. Sequencing used CD8+ T cells from cultured PBMCs, obtained from culture after CMV antigen stimulation. The receptor's source is a human donor in good health (CMV status not recorded). Some clones in this sample may be carry-over from other donors' samples. In nucleotides, the CDR3 is TGTGCCAGCAGCACTTCAGGGGGGAACACTGAAGCTTTCTTT. Protein product: CASSTSGGNTEAFF.